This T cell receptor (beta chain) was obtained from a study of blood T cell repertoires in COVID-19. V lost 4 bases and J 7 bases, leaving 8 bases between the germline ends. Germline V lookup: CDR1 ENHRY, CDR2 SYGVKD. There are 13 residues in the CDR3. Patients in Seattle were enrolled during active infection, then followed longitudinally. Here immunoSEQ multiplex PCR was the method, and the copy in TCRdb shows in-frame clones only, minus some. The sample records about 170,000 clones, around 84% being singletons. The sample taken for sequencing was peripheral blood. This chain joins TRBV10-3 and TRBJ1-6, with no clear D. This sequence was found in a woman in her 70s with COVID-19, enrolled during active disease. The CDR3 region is CAISASTNSPLHF. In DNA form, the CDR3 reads TGTGCCATCAGTGCAAGTACAAATTCACCCCTCCACTTT.